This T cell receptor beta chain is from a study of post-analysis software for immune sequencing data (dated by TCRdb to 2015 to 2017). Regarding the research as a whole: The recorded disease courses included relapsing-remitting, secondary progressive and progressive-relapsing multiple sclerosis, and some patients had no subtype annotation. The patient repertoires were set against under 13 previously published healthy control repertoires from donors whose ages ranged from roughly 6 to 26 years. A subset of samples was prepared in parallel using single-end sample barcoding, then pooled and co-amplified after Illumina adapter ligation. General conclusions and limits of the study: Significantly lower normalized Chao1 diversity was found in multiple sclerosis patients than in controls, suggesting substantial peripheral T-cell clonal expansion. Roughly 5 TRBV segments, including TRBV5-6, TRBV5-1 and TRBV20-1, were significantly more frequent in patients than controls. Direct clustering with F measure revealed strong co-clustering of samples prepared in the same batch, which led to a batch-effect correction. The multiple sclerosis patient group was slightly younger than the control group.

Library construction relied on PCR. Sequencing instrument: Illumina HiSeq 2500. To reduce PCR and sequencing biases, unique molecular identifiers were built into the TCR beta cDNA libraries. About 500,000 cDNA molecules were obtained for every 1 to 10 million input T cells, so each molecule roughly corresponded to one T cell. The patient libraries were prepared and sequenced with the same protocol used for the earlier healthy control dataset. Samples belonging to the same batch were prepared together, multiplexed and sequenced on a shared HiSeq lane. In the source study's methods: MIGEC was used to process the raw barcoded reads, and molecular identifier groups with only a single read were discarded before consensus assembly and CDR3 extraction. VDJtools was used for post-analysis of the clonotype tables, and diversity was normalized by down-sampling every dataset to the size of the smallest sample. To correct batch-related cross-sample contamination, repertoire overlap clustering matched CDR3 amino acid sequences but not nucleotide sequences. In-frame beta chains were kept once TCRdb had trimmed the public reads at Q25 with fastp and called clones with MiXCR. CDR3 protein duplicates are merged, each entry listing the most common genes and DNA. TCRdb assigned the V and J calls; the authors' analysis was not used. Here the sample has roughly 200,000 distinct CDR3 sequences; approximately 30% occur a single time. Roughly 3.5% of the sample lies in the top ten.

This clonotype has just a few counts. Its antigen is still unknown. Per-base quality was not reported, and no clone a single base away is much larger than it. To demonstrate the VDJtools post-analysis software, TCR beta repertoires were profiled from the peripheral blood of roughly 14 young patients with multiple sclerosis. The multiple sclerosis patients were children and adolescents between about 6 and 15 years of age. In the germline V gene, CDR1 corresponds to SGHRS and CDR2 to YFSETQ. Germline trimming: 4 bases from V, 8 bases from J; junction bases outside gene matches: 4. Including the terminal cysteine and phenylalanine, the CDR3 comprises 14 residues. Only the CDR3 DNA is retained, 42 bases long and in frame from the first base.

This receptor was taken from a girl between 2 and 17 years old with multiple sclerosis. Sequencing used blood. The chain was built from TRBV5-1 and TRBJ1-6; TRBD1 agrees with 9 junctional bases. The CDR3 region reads CASSPGTGHSPLHF. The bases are TGCGCCAGCAGCCCCGGGACAGGGCATTCACCCCTCCACTTT.